This T cell receptor beta chain stems from a study of T-cell reconstitution after alpha-beta-depleted transplantation in children. General study results and limits: One year after transplant, T-cell counts and diversity came mostly from newly produced T cells.

This clonotype was counted many times. Its antigen is still unknown. Trimming cost V 5 bases and J 3 bases, with 20 bases left between them. Germline loops: CDR1 SGHVS, CDR2 FQNEAQ. The CDR3 is 16 residues long. It was with unique molecular identifiers that the TCRbeta library was prepared. One entry per CDR3 protein, called by TCRdb with MiXCR from the PCR reads. The sample holds hundreds of thousands of distinct CDR3 sequences, 6% to 10% seen once. The TCR originated in a female patient between 2 and 15 years old who had a stem cell transplant for Fanconi anemia, so the T cells may come from the graft donor. The source was peripheral blood, collected 360 days after TCRalphabeta/CD19-depleted stem cell transplant. V gene TRBV7-8 combines with J gene TRBJ2-7; D may be TRBD1 or TRBD2 (5 bases each). This CDR3 is CASSASEAGFLYEQYF. The CDR3 coding sequence is TGTGCCAGCAGCGCCTCGGAGGCAGGGTTTCTCTACGAGCAGTACTTC.